This is a list of T cell receptor beta chains from one sample in a study of blood T cells in healthy people across ages. From the 5' RACE reads, TCRdb called clonotypes with MiXCR, one entry per CDR3 protein. The sample comprises approximately 830,000 distinct CDR3 sequences, 55% to 65% of which are singletons, and roughly 26% rests with the top ten. The sequencing sample was made of blood. The receptors were sampled from a man aged 25 to 40 in good health. CDR3s include the opening cysteine and the closing phenylalanine or tryptophan. A D gene is named only where the DNA matches it firmly. The size field is filled for only some rows; it gives once, few, many or a size class.

j_gene	v_gene	abundance	d_gene	CDR3aa	CDR3nt
TRBJ2-7	TRBV29-1	-	-	CSVEGGGLTYEQYF	TGCAGCGTTGAGGGGGGAGGCCTCACCTACGAGCAGTACTTC
TRBJ2-7	TRBV5-6	few	-	CASIKRSGNYEQYF	TGTGCCAGCATCAAGAGATCAGGGAATTACGAGCAGTACTTC
TRBJ1-1	TRBV6-5	once	-	CASSYGGLNTEAFF	TGTGCCAGCAGTTACGGGGGCTTGAACACTGAAGCTTTCTTT
TRBJ2-3	TRBV29-1	-	TRBD2	CSVERRGGDTQYF	TGCAGCGTTGAGAGGCGGGGGGGCGATACGCAGTATTTT
TRBJ2-5	TRBV3-1	-	-	CASRQQSSGTQYF	TGTGCCAGCAGGCAACAGAGCTCCGGGACCCAGTACTTC
TRBJ2-7	TRBV6-2/TRBV6-3	-	-	CASSYPATGEQYF	TGTGCCAGCAGTTACCCTGCTACCGGCGAGCAGTACTTC
TRBJ1-2	TRBV28	many	TRBD1	CASSAPDREGYGYTF	TGTGCCAGCAGTGCACCGGACAGGGAGGGCTATGGCTACACCTTC
TRBJ2-3	TRBV12-3/TRBV12-4	many	-	CASSYSRGTDTQYF	TGTGCCAGCAGTTATAGTCGAGGCACAGATACGCAGTATTTT
TRBJ2-6	TRBV20-1	-	-	CSAMGHSGANVLTF	TGCAGTGCTATGGGCCACTCTGGGGCCAACGTCCTGACTTTC
TRBJ2-3	TRBV7-2	-	-	CASRAGAWGADTQYF	TGTGCCAGCAGGGCAGGGGCTTGGGGAGCGGATACGCAGTATTTT
TRBJ2-4	TRBV4-3	few	-	CASSQAAGHRSWAENIQYF	TGCGCCAGCAGCCAAGCTGCGGGACACCGGTCTTGGGCGGAAAACATTCAGTACTTC
TRBJ2-3	TRBV12-3/TRBV12-4	-	TRBD1	CASSLQDRGTDTQYF	TGTGCCAGCAGTTTACAGGACAGGGGCACAGATACGCAGTATTTT
TRBJ2-1	TRBV7-2	-	-	CASSLNSGRVSPRYNEQFF	TGTGCCAGCAGCTTAAACAGCGGCAGGGTTAGCCCTAGGTACAATGAGCAGTTCTTC
TRBJ1-2	TRBV3-1	-	TRBD1	CASSHRTGDGYTF	TGTGCCAGCAGCCATAGGACAGGGGACGGCTACACCTTC
TRBJ2-6	TRBV3-1	few	-	CASSQETALGSSGANVLTF	TGTGCCAGCAGCCAAGAGACAGCCCTTGGAAGCTCTGGGGCCAACGTCCTGACTTTC
TRBJ2-3	TRBV7-9	-	TRBD1	CASSLPGQGLTDTQYF	TGTGCCAGCAGCTTACCGGGACAGGGACTCACAGATACGCAGTATTTT
TRBJ2-6	TRBV6-2/TRBV6-3	once	-	CASSYAGKAGANVLTF	TGTGCCAGCAGTTACGCTGGGAAGGCTGGGGCCAACGTCCTGACTTTC
TRBJ2-7	TRBV7-9	few	-	CASSFSHGQTYEQYF	TGTGCCAGCAGCTTTAGTCACGGACAAACCTACGAGCAGTACTTC
TRBJ2-7	TRBV4-3	many	-	CASSQTGSYEQYF	TGCGCCAGCAGCCAGACGGGGAGTTACGAGCAGTACTTC
TRBJ2-5	TRBV6-5	-	TRBD2	CASSYTLAGAGETQYF	TGTGCCAGCAGTTACACCCTAGCGGGGGCGGGGGAGACCCAGTACTTC
TRBJ2-1	TRBV30	-	-	CAWDPGPLSYNEQFF	TGTGCCTGGGACCCCGGGCCCCTCTCCTACAATGAGCAGTTCTTC
TRBJ2-3	TRBV4-3	-	TRBD1	CASSQEGVGGEADTQYF	TGCGCCAGCAGCCAAGAAGGCGTAGGGGGCGAGGCAGATACGCAGTATTTT
TRBJ2-1	TRBV7-6	-	TRBD2	CASSLSLAGGREQFF	TGTGCCAGCAGCTTAAGCCTAGCGGGGGGGCGTGAGCAGTTCTTC
TRBJ2-5	TRBV10-3	-	TRBD2	CAISGSDSGVQETQYF	TGTGCCATCAGTGGTTCGGATAGCGGGGTACAAGAGACCCAGTACTTC
TRBJ1-6	TRBV19	-	-	CVSSPRGRAYNSPLHF	TGTGTCAGTAGTCCGCGTGGGAGGGCCTATAATTCACCCCTCCACTTT
TRBJ2-5	TRBV6-2/TRBV6-3	-	-	CASSYMGQETQYF	TGTGCCAGCAGTTACATGGGCCAAGAGACCCAGTACTTC
TRBJ2-3	TRBV29-1	-	TRBD2	CSVEYSGGAAQYF	TGCAGCGTTGAATATAGCGGGGGGGCCGCGCAGTATTTT
TRBJ2-1	TRBV20-1	-	-	CSAKAGTINEQFF	TGCAGTGCTAAGGCCGGGACAATCAATGAGCAGTTCTTC
TRBJ2-1	TRBV7-6	-	TRBD2	CASSSQAGRNSYNKQFF	TGTGCCAGCAGCTCACAAGCGGGGAGGAACTCCTACAATAAGCAGTTCTTC
TRBJ2-1	TRBV6-6	-	-	CASSYRGHEQFF	TGTGCCAGCAGTTACCGTGGGCACGAGCAGTTCTTC
TRBJ2-5	TRBV2	-	TRBD1	CASSDPTGTGTQYF	TGTGCCAGCAGTGACCCGACAGGGACGGGGACCCAGTACTTC
TRBJ1-2	TRBV25-1	many	TRBD1	CASSGQGYGYTF	TGTGCCAGCAGTGGACAGGGGTATGGCTACACCTTC
TRBJ1-4	TRBV6-5	-	-	CASSPGTADNEKLFF	TGTGCCAGCAGCCCCGGGACGGCGGATAATGAAAAACTGTTTTTT
TRBJ2-1	TRBV11-1	-	-	CASSYQGINNEQFF	TGTGCCAGCAGTTATCAGGGGATTAACAATGAGCAGTTCTTC
TRBJ2-4	TRBV15	-	-	CATSRDLGGLDIQYF	TGTGCCACCAGCAGAGATCTCGGGGGGCTTGACATTCAGTACTTC
TRBJ1-1	TRBV11-1	-	-	CASTLDRSPLWNTEAFF	TGTGCCAGCACCCTAGACCGCAGCCCCCTCTGGAACACTGAAGCTTTCTTT
TRBJ2-1	TRBV5-1	once	TRBD2	CASSLVGSGIKEEQFF	TGCGCCAGCAGCTTGGTGGGTAGCGGGATAAAGGAGGAGCAGTTCTTC
TRBJ1-1	TRBV12-3/TRBV12-4	-	-	CASRILQVNTEAFF	TGTGCCAGCAGGATACTACAGGTGAACACTGAAGCTTTCTTT
TRBJ2-7	TRBV6-5	few	-	CASSSNRVNEQYF	TGTGCCAGCAGTTCCAACAGGGTTAACGAGCAGTACTTC
TRBJ2-3	TRBV29-1	-	-	CSVRDGTSGTDTQYF	TGCAGCGTTCGGGACGGTACTTCGGGCACAGATACGCAGTATTTT
TRBJ2-1	TRBV5-1	few	-	CASSLRYSLSYNEQFF	TGCGCCAGCAGCCTACGATACAGCTTATCCTACAATGAGCAGTTCTTC
TRBJ2-6	TRBV5-1	-	-	CASSLSGRPSGANVLTF	TGCGCCAGCAGCTTGTCGGGGCGGCCCTCTGGGGCCAACGTCCTGACTTTC
TRBJ2-7	TRBV10-3	-	TRBD1	CAISDSGQGSVNEQYF	TGTGCCATCAGTGACTCGGGACAGGGGTCGGTCAATGAGCAGTACTTC